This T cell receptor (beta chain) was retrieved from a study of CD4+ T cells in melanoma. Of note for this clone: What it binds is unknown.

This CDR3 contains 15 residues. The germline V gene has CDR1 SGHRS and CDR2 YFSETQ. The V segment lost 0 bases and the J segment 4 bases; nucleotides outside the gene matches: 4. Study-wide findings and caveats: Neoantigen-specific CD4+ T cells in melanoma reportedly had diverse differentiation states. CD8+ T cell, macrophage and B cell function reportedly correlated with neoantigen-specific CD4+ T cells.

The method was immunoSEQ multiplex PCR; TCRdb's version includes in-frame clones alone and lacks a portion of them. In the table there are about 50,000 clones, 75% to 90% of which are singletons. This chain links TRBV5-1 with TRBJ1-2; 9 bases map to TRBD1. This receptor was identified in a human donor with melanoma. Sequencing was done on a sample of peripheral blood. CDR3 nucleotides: TGCGCCAGCAGCTTGGCCGGGACAGGGTCCTATGGCTACACCTTC. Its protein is CASSLAGTGSYGYTF.